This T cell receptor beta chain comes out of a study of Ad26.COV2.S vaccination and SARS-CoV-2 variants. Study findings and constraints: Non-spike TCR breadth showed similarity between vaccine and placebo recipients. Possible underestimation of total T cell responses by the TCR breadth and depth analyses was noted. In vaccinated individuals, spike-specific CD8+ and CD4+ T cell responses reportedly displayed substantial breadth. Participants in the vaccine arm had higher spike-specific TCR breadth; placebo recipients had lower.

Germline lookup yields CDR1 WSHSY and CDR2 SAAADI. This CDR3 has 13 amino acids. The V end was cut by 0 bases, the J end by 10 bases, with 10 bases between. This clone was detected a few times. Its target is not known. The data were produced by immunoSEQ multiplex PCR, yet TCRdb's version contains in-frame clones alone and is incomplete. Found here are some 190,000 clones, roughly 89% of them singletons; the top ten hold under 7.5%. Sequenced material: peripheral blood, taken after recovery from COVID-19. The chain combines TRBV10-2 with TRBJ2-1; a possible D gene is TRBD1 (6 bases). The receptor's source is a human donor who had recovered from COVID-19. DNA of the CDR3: TGCGCCAGCAGTGAGTCGGGTGGGGGCGAGCAGTTCTTC. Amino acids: CASSESGGGEQFF.